The rows below give T cell receptor beta chains drawn from one sample of a study of vaccination effects on CD4 cells after COVID-19. The method was immunoSEQ multiplex PCR; TCRdb's version includes in-frame clones alone and lacks a portion of them. The table has some 25,000 clones, roughly 80% seen once. For these TCRs, the target antigens are not known. The input for sequencing was CD4+ T cells from PBMCs cultured with HCoV-NL63 spike peptides, taken after COVID-19 vaccination. These receptors originate from a human donor who received a COVID-19 vaccine. The CDR3 runs from the conserved cysteine through the conserved F or W. D genes are given only for firm matches. For some rows the clone size is stated as once, few or many, or as a class when expanded; others skip it.

V	D	size	J	DNA	CDR3
TRBV11-1	TRBD1	.	TRBJ1-1	TGTGCCAGCGGACGGGACAGGGGTACTGAAGCTTTCTTT	CASGRDRGTEAFF
TRBV7-8	.	.	TRBJ2-7	TGTGCCAGCAGCTTAGGCAGGGCGGGTGAGCAGTACTTC	CASSLGRAGEQYF
TRBV5-6	.	.	TRBJ1-1	TGTGCCAGCAGCCTGGGTGGGAGGACGTACTCTGAAGCTTTCTTT	CASSLGGRTYSEAFF
TRBV5-1	TRBD1	.	TRBJ1-2	TGCGCCAGCAGCCCCGGGGTCAGGGGGAGTGGGAGATATGGCTACACCTTC	CASSPGVRGSGRYGYTF
TRBV6-5	TRBD2	.	TRBJ2-2	TGTGCCAGCAGGGAGGACTGGGGGGGGAGTGTGAAGCTGTTTTTT	CASREDWGGSVKLFF
TRBV5-1	.	.	TRBJ2-7	TGCGCCAGCAGCACGGGAACAGGGTCCCACGAGCAGTACTTC	CASSTGTGSHEQYF
TRBV18	TRBD1	.	TRBJ1-1	TGTGCCAGCTCACCAGACAGGGGAACTGAAGCTTTCTTT	CASSPDRGTEAFF
TRBV5-1	.	.	TRBJ2-5	TGCGCCAGCAGCTTGGGGAACCGAGAGACCCAGTACTTC	CASSLGNRETQYF
TRBV6-6	.	.	TRBJ1-2	TGTGCCAGCAGTTCCGACAGTAACTATGGCTACACCTTC	CASSSDSNYGYTF
TRBV7-9	.	few	TRBJ2-7	TGTGCCAGCAGCTTAGGGACCGGCCCCTACGAGCAGTACTTC	CASSLGTGPYEQYF
TRBV11-2	.	.	TRBJ1-5	TGTGCCAGCAGCGTGGACGGTAGCAATCAGCCCCAGCATTTT	CASSVDGSNQPQHF
TRBV20-1	.	.	TRBJ1-3	TGCAGTGCTAGTCAGGGATCTGGAAACACCATATATTTT	CSASQGSGNTIYF
TRBV2	TRBD1	.	TRBJ1-4	TGTGCCAGCAGAGTGGACAGGGCAGGTGAAAAACTGTTTTTT	CASRVDRAGEKLFF
TRBV5-1	TRBD1	.	TRBJ1-4	TGCGCCAGCAGCGTCGGGACAGCAACTAATGAAAAACTGTTTTTT	CASSVGTATNEKLFF
TRBV2	.	.	TRBJ1-4	TGTGCCAGCAGTGAAATCAGGGGTGGCGAAAAACTGTTTTTT	CASSEIRGGEKLFF
TRBV3-1/TRBV3-2	TRBD1	.	TRBJ2-7	TGTGCCAGCAGCCAAGGAGAGACAGGGATCAACGAGCAGTACTTC	CASSQGETGINEQYF
TRBV7-9	.	.	TRBJ2-2	TGTGCCAGCAGCTCGGGCGCCCAGGGGAACACCGGGGAGCTGTTTTTT	CASSSGAQGNTGELFF
TRBV5-6	.	.	TRBJ1-1	TGTGCCAGCAGCTTCGTCCAGAGAAACACTGAAGCTTTCTTT	CASSFVQRNTEAFF
TRBV20-1	TRBD1	.	TRBJ1-2	TGCAGTGCTACGGGACAGGGCTACACCTTC	CSATGQGYTF
TRBV5-1	.	few	TRBJ2-3	TGCGCCAGCAGCTTGGGGGCAGATACGCAGTATTTT	CASSLGADTQYF
TRBV19	.	few	TRBJ1-6	TGTGCCAGTAGACCACAGGGAAATTCACCCCTCCACTTT	CASRPQGNSPLHF
TRBV19	.	.	TRBJ1-2	TGTGCCAGTAGTCTGCAGGGAGGGGGGTATGGCTACACCTTC	CASSLQGGGYGYTF
TRBV5-4	.	.	TRBJ1-1	TGTGCCAGCAGCCTGGCCCCTAAGGGCCAGGATGAAGCTTTCTTT	CASSLAPKGQDEAFF
TRBV29-1	.	.	TRBJ1-5	TGCAGCGTCCGAGGGGGGGGAAGCAATCAGCCCCAGCATTTT	CSVRGGGSNQPQHF
TRBV18	TRBD1	.	TRBJ1-5	TGTGCCAGCTCACGACAGGGGGCGTTTGAGCCCCAGCATTTT	CASSRQGAFEPQHF
TRBV19	.	.	TRBJ1-4	TGTGCCAGTAGTATAGTTTGGGAGTGGGGCAGAGAAGATGAAAAACTGTTTTTT	CASSIVWEWGREDEKLFF
TRBV9	TRBD2	.	TRBJ2-1	TGTGCCAGCAGCTCCGAGCGGGAGGGACCGTACAATGAGCAGTTCTTC	CASSSEREGPYNEQFF
TRBV9	.	.	TRBJ1-3	TGTGCCAGCAGCCCAGATCCCTTCTCTGGAAACACCATATATTTT	CASSPDPFSGNTIYF
TRBV5-4	.	.	TRBJ1-2	TGTGCCAGCAGCCCAGGGACCGAACTCTATGGCTACACCTTC	CASSPGTELYGYTF
TRBV3-1/TRBV3-2	.	.	TRBJ1-4	TGTGCCAGCAGCCAACGGGGTGAAAAACTGTTTTTT	CASSQRGEKLFF
TRBV27	TRBD1	few	TRBJ2-7	TGTGCCAGCAGTCAAGGGACAGGGTACTACGAGCAGTACTTC	CASSQGTGYYEQYF
TRBV12-3/TRBV12-4	TRBD1	.	TRBJ1-2	TGTGCCAGCAGGAAGGGGACAGGGGAGGGCTACACCTTC	CASRKGTGEGYTF
TRBV6-5	TRBD1	.	TRBJ1-2	TGTGCCAGCAGTTACACTCGACAGGGGGCTGATGGCTACACCTTC	CASSYTRQGADGYTF
TRBV27	.	once	TRBJ2-1	TGTGCCAGCAGGAGTCGGGGGAGTCTTGCGTACGATGAGCAGTTCTTC	CASRSRGSLAYDEQFF
TRBV5-6	.	.	TRBJ2-1	TGTGCCAGCAGCTTCGCGGACAGTGCACCCTACAATGAGCAGTTCTTC	CASSFADSAPYNEQFF
TRBV15	TRBD1	.	TRBJ2-7	TGTGCCACCAGCCGGGACAGGGTTTCCTACGAGCAGTACTTC	CATSRDRVSYEQYF
TRBV6-1	.	.	TRBJ1-2	TGTGCCAGCAGTGAAGAAAGAGGGAGGGGAAACTATGGCTACACCTTC	CASSEERGRGNYGYTF
TRBV5-4	.	few	TRBJ1-1	TGTGCCAGCACCACAGGCGGGTCTGAAGCTTTCTTT	CASTTGGSEAFF
TRBV5-4	TRBD1	.	TRBJ1-3	TGTGCCAGCAGCTCCGGGACAGCCTCTGGAAACACCATATATTTT	CASSSGTASGNTIYF
TRBV27	.	.	TRBJ1-4	TGTGCCAGCACCCCTTTCGGTAAAGGGGGGTTTAAGGAAAAACTGTTTTTT	CASTPFGKGGFKEKLFF
TRBV5-6	.	few	TRBJ2-1	TGTGCCAGCAGCCGTTCCTTGGGGAATGAGCAGTTCTTC	CASSRSLGNEQFF
TRBV11-2	.	few	TRBJ1-4	TGTGCCAGCAGCTTAGACAGGGTGGCTGAAAAACTGTTTTTT	CASSLDRVAEKLFF
TRBV19	TRBD1	.	TRBJ1-5	TGTGCCAGTAGTACCCGGACAGGTTTTCAGGGGGTCAATCAGCCCCAGCATTTT	CASSTRTGFQGVNQPQHF
TRBV19	TRBD1	.	TRBJ1-1	TGTGCCAGTAGAACGACAGGGGTCGGAGTAGCTTTCTTT	CASRTTGVGVAFF
TRBV4-1	TRBD2	.	TRBJ2-7	TGCGCCGTAGGGACTAGGGGCGAGCAGTACTTC	CAVGTRGEQYF